The present TCR beta chain was sequenced within a study of Tregs in tolerant kidney transplant recipients. Unstimulated Tregs (CD4+CD25+CD127-) and CD4+CD25- non-Tregs were sorted from PBMCs. The table came from immunoSEQ multiplex PCR; TCRdb's copy has only in-frame clones and leaves some out. This sample has roughly 120,000 clones; roughly 92% occur once, and the top ten carry approximately 0.54%. This clone was recorded a few times. Other DNA sequences within the sample encode an identical CDR3. The CDR3 loop spans 14 amino acids. The germline V gene has CDR1 SGHTA and CDR2 FQGTGA. V was clipped by 2 bases and J by 2 bases, with 9 bases between them.

The clonotype was recovered from a human donor in good health. The sequenced sample consisted of CD4+ T cells from blood. This sequence joins TRBV7-3 and TRBJ1-1, with D uncertain. This CDR3 reads CASSLGGLNTEAFF. Written as DNA, the CDR3 is TGTGCCAGCAGCTTAGGTGGGCTTAACACTGAAGCTTTCTTT.